The 27 T cell receptor beta chains below were found in one sample sequenced in a study of T cells in women clearing cervical HPV infection. Profiled with immunoSEQ multiplex PCR; TCRdb holds only in-frame clones, not every one. The clone table shows roughly 32,000 clones, with the ten largest holding 3.5%. Specimen: blood buffy coat. The receptors stem from a woman aged 18-69 years with a cervical HPV16 infection that either progressed to CIN3+ or cleared (not recorded which).

Note on this clone: The sequenced fragment ends 3 residues before the CDR3 boundary, so the rest is inferred from the germline J gene. The chain couples TRBV7-9 to TRBJ1-5; D ambiguous. CDR1 and CDR2 (germline): SEHNR, FQNEAQ (reference sequence). With 2 bases removed from V and 2 bases from J, the gap between germline ends came to 7 bases. The CDR3 extends over 14 amino acids. The CDR3 protein is CASSLSGGNQPQHF. CDR3 bases read: TGTGCCAGCAGCTTATCAGGCGGCAATCAGCCC. Combining the CDR3 with reference TRBV7-9 and TRBJ1-5 gives the whole variable domain DTGVSQNPRHKITKRGQNVTFRCDPISEHNRLYWYRQTLGQGPEFLTYFQNEAQLEKSRLLSDRFSAERPKGSFSTLEIQRTEQGDSAMYLCASSLSGGNQPQHFGDGTRLSIL.

For this clone: The read falls 3 residues short of the CDR3 end, and the missing part is taken from the germline J gene. The same CDR3 also results from other DNA sequences found in this sample. V is TRBV19 and J is TRBJ1-1; no definite D call. From germline, CDR1 is LNHDA and CDR2 SQIVND (reference sequence). CDR3 size: 10 residues. The sequenced part of the CDR3 DNA is TGTGCCGCGGGAATCGGCATT. Translation: CAAGIGI. The full CDR3 sequence reads CAAGIGIAFF.

As concerns this clone: The sequence runs out 3 residues before the end of the CDR3; the remainder is reconstructed from the germline J gene. The chain uses TRBV20-1 and TRBJ1-5, with 7 bases that match TRBD1. The CDR3 consists of 14 residues. Unmatched junction bases numbered 5, after V lost 3 bases and J lost 3 bases. Per the germline V gene, CDR1 is DFQATT and CDR2 is SNEGSKA (reference sequence). The CDR3 spells CSASLGQVNQPQHF. Incomplete CDR3 DNA: TGCAGTGCTAGTCTCGGACAGGTCAATCAGCCC.

Concerning this clone: The read ends 3 residues shy of where the CDR3 ends; the end is completed using the germline J gene. The genes are TRBV14 and TRBJ1-2; D gene uncertain. The CDR3 has 16 amino acids. Germline CDR1 is SGHDN and CDR2 is FVKESK. V lost 0 bases, J lost 0 bases, and 11 bases lay in between. CDR3 loop: CASSQDSATPNYGYTF. Incomplete CDR3 DNA: TGTGCCAGCAGCCAAGATAGTGCCACCCCTAACTATGGC.

About this clone: Coverage ceases 3 residues before the CDR3 finishes, and the germline J gene fills in the end. This specimen includes other DNA sequences encoding the same CDR3. The chain has TRBV5-1 and TRBJ2-7, with TRBD2 as a possible D gene (6 bases). The CDR3 has 13 residues. Germline V lookup: CDR1 SGHRS, CDR2 YFSETQ. The V end was cut by 0 bases, the J end by 4 bases, with 8 bases between. The CDR3 spells CASSLGAGYEQYF. The covered CDR3 bases are TGCGCCAGCAGCTTGGGGGCGGGATACGAG.

Notes on this clone: Read sequence stops 3 residues before the CDR3 end, and the germline J gene provides the missing end. The chain carries TRBV19 and TRBJ2-5, with 9 bases matching TRBD2. V was pared by 10 bases and J by 5 bases, with 8 bases of the junction left unmatched. CDR1 is LNHDA and CDR2 is SQIVND in the germline V gene (reference sequence). CDR3 length equals 13 residues. The part of the CDR3 DNA that was read is TGTGCCACCAGCGGGCTAGCGGGGGAGACC. Its translation: CATSGLAGET. The whole CDR3 sequence reads CATSGLAGETQYF.

Details on this clone: The CDR3 extends 3 residues past the end of the read, so its final part is completed from the germline J gene. The V call is TRBV30, the J call TRBJ2-1; 8 bases are a match to TRBD1. The CDR3 is 13 amino acids. Germline CDR1 is GTSNPN and CDR2 is SVGIG (reference sequence). The V gene end was trimmed by 3 bases and the J gene end by 5 bases; junction bases not matched to a gene: 3. Incomplete CDR3 DNA: TGTGCCTGGAGCCAGGGGGCGCACAATGAG. Translating gives CAWSQGAHNE. The complete CDR3 sequence is CAWSQGAHNEQFF.

A word on this clone: With the read ending 3 residues before the CDR3 end, the germline J gene is used to fill in that end. V and J are TRBV7-9 and TRBJ1-2, with D tentatively TRBD1 (5 bases). Germline assignment: CDR1 SEHNR and CDR2 FQNEAQ (reference sequence). The CDR3 length is 14 residues. The ends were cut back, 0 bases at V and 5 bases at J, with 10 bases in the middle. CDR3 region: CASSLAGPGYGYTF. The sequenced CDR3 bases are TGTGCCAGCAGCTTAGCGGGGCCAGGGTATGGC.

Of note for this clone: The read ends 3 residues early relative to the CDR3; the germline J gene fills the gap. This sequence joins TRBV5-5 and TRBJ1-2, with unresolved D. Germline-derived CDR1 and CDR2 are SGHKS and YYEKEE (reference sequence). Deletions cut 4 bases from V and 2 bases from J, with 9 bases between. This CDR3 is 13 amino acids long. Here the CDR3 reads CASSHDGNYGYTF. Partial CDR3 DNA: TGTGCCAGCAGCCATGACGGGAACTATGGC.

For this clone: The read comes to an end 3 residues before the CDR3 does, leaving the germline J gene to fill in the end. V and J are TRBV5-1 and TRBJ1-1; 7 bases match TRBD1. Looked up from germline, CDR1 is SGHRS and CDR2 is YFSETQ. The V gene end was trimmed by 0 bases and the J gene end by 4 bases; junction bases not matched to a gene: 9. CDR3 length: 16 residues. The DNA read from the CDR3 is TGCGCCAGCAGCTTGGCCGCGACAGGGTCCCCCACTGAA. It codes for CASSLAATGSPTE. The CDR3 reads in full as CASSLAATGSPTEAFF.

For this clone: The read finishes 3 residues shy of the CDR3 end, and the germline J gene is used to complete it. This sequence joins TRBV11-3 and TRBJ2-1; TRBD2 matches 7 bases. The CDR3 contains 15 residues. The junction had 5 bases not matched to a gene; V was cut back by 4 bases and J by 2 bases. Looked up from germline, CDR1 is SGHNT and CDR2 is YENEEA. Here the CDR3 reads CASSSRTSPYNEQFF. CDR3 DNA (partial): TGTGCCAGCAGCTCCCGGACTAGTCCCTACAATGAG.

The covered CDR3 bases are TGTGCCAGCAGCGCCGGGACAGACGGAAACACC. Protein product: CASSAGTDGNT. The CDR3 as a whole reads CASSAGTDGNTIYF. This chain connects TRBV7-9 to TRBJ1-3, with 7 bases fitting TRBD1. The CDR3 goes on 3 residues after the read ends, and that part is filled in from the germline J gene. The V gene end was trimmed by 5 bases and the J gene end by 4 bases; junction bases not matched to a gene: 5. Per germline, CDR1 SEHNR and CDR2 FQNEAQ (reference sequence). This CDR3 region has 14 residues.

With respect to this clone: The read halts 3 residues ahead of the CDR3 end, with the missing end drawn from the germline J gene. The chain links TRBV29-1 to TRBJ1-4; D call uncertain. This CDR3 comprises 13 residues. The germline V gene has CDR1 SQVTM and CDR2 ANQGSEA. The V end was cut by 4 bases, the J end by 7 bases, with 13 bases between. The sequenced CDR3 bases are TGCAGCGTTGTCCGGGTGAGCGGTGAAAAA. Its translation: CSVVRVSGEK. The complete CDR3 sequence is CSVVRVSGEKLFF.

Points on this clone: The CDR3 goes on 3 residues after the read ends, and that part is filled in from the germline J gene. The V gene is TRBV7-2, the J gene TRBJ2-7; the D gene could be TRBD1 or TRBD2 (5 bases each). The CDR3 is 15 amino acids. CDR1 is SGHTA and CDR2 is FQGNSA in the germline V gene. V lost 5 bases and J 0 bases, leaving 14 bases between the germline ends. The CDR3 spells CASSPRSGSSYEQYF. The covered CDR3 bases are TGTGCCAGCAGCCCGAGGTCAGGGAGCTCCTACGAG.

Regarding this clone: The CDR3 end lies 3 residues beyond the end of the read and is filled in from the germline J gene. The chain recombines TRBV18 with TRBJ1-1; D remains unclear. The CDR3 consists of 14 residues. The germline V gene encodes CDR1 KGHSH and CDR2 LQKENI. V shed 5 bases and J shed 2 bases, with 12 bases lying between them. The CDR3 reads CASSAEGSNTEAFF. The CDR3 bases that were read are TGTGCCAGCTCAGCCGAGGGTAGTAACACTGAA.

Points on this clone: The sequenced fragment ends 3 residues before the CDR3 boundary, so the rest is inferred from the germline J gene. The chain recombines TRBV29-1 with TRBJ1-2; D possibly corresponds to TRBD1 (5 bases). This CDR3 contains 13 residues. Germline V gene sequence: CDR1 SQVTM, CDR2 ANQGSEA. CDR3 DNA (partial): TGCAGCGTTGAAAGGGGAAGTAGTGACGAC. As protein: CSVERGSSDD. The entire CDR3 protein reads CSVERGSSDDYTF.

Concerning this clone itself: The read is 3 residues too short to cover the CDR3 end, so that end is filled in from the germline J gene. The chain carries TRBV7-3 and TRBJ2-1; TRBD2 matches 7 bases. The CDR3 is 17 amino acids. J gave up 9 bases and V 2 bases, and 16 bases lay outside the gene matches. CDR1 SGHTA and CDR2 FQGTGA come from the germline V gene. CDR3 DNA, as far as it was read: TGTGCCAGCAGCTTACAATGGGGCGGGGTGGCGGGAGCTGAG. Its translation: CASSLQWGGVAGAE. The complete CDR3 reads CASSLQWGGVAGAEQFF.

About this clone itself: Read sequence stops 3 residues before the CDR3 end, and the germline J gene provides the missing end. The rearrangement uses TRBV19 and TRBJ2-7; D tentatively fits TRBD1 or TRBD2 (6 bases each). This CDR3 spans 14 amino acids. The germline gives CDR1 LNHDA, CDR2 SQIVND (reference sequence). The ends were cut back, 4 bases at V and 4 bases at J, with 14 bases in the middle. The CDR3 here is CASSTGGGSYEQYF. The sequenced CDR3 bases are TGTGCCAGTAGTACTGGAGGGGGTAGTTACGAG.

On this clone: The observed sequence ends 3 residues before the CDR3 terminus, with the missing tail filled in from the germline J gene. The chain recombines TRBV7-8 with TRBJ2-1, with a tentative D call TRBD2 (5 bases). This CDR3 has 14 residues. V shed 5 bases and J shed 5 bases, with 13 bases lying between them. Germline loops: CDR1 SGHVS, CDR2 FQNEAQ. The sequenced part of the CDR3 DNA is TGTGCCAGCAGCGTCTGGGTTAGCGACAATGAG. The encoded protein is CASSVWVSDNE. In full, the CDR3 reads CASSVWVSDNEQFF.

As regards this clone: Read sequence stops 3 residues before the CDR3 end, and the germline J gene provides the missing end. V gene TRBV7-3 combines with J gene TRBJ2-2; tentative D call: TRBD1 (5 bases). Germline V gene data show CDR1 as SGHTA and CDR2 as FQGTGA. The length of the CDR3 is 17 residues. The sequenced part of the CDR3 DNA is TGTGCCAGCAGCAATCGACCGGGTGAGGCTGGGGCCAACGTG. Protein sequence: CASSNRPGEAGANV. The entire CDR3 protein reads CASSNRPGEAGANVLFF.

In the case of this clone: The DNA ends 3 residues before the CDR3 does, and the rest of the CDR3 is filled in from the germline J gene. The chain couples TRBV12-3 or TRBV12-4 to TRBJ2-7; 8 nucleotides agree with TRBD2. V trimming: 5 bases; J trimming: 6 bases; junction bases outside the gene matches: 9. There are 14 residues in the CDR3. The CDR3 reads CASSPPGLGTEQYF. Partial CDR3 DNA: TGTGCCAGCAGTCCCCCGGGACTAGGGACCGAG.

In regard to this clone: The CDR3 goes on 3 residues after the read ends, and that part is filled in from the germline J gene. The chain joins TRBV7-8 to TRBJ1-1; 8 bases align to TRBD1. The CDR3 is 14 residues long. V dropped 3 bases and J dropped 1; count of bases not matched to a gene: 1. Germline V lookup: CDR1 SGHVS, CDR2 FQNEAQ. Partial CDR3 DNA: TGTGCCAGCAGCTTCGGGACAGGGAACACTGAA. It encodes CASSFGTGNTE. The whole CDR3 protein reads CASSFGTGNTEAFF.

About this clone itself: The CDR3 end lies 3 residues beyond the end of the read and is filled in from the germline J gene. The chain couples TRBV6-1 to TRBJ2-3, with D perhaps TRBD1 (6 bases). Germline CDR1 reads MNHNS; CDR2 reads SASEGT. This CDR3 spans 14 amino acids. CDR3 protein: CASSGVTGEETQYF. CDR3 DNA, as far as it was read: TGTGCCAGCAGTGGAGTGACAGGTGAAGAGACG.

About this clone itself: Read sequence stops 3 residues before the CDR3 end, and the germline J gene provides the missing end. This chain joins TRBV5-1 and TRBJ2-2; 8 bases are a match to TRBD2. CDR1 and CDR2 (germline): SGHRS, YFSETQ. This CDR3 region has 15 residues. J was trimmed by 3 bases and V by 4 bases; bases with no gene match: 5. CDR3: CASSPLSGDTGELFF. The DNA read from the CDR3 is TGCGCCAGCAGCCCTCTTAGCGGGGACACCGGGGAG.

As for this clone: With the read ending 3 residues before the CDR3 end, the germline J gene is used to fill in that end. The chain is built from TRBV2 and TRBJ1-2, with D perhaps TRBD1 (6 bases). Trimming left V 8 bases short and J 5 bases short, with 18 bases between. CDR3 length equals 14 residues. The germline V gene encodes CDR1 SNHLY and CDR2 FYNNEI. CDR3 residues: CASFGAGVWYGYTF. The CDR3 bases that were read are TGTGCCAGCTTCGGCGCAGGGGTCTGGTATGGC.

This chain's CDR3 is CASSLTETPAPLHF. CDR3 bases read: TGTGCCAGCAGTTTGACGGAGACACCCGCACCC. The gene calls are TRBV28 and TRBJ1-6; D unclear. The read ends 3 residues shy of where the CDR3 ends; the end is completed using the germline J gene. The V gene's germline CDR1 is MDHEN and CDR2 SYDVKM. This CDR3 contains 14 residues. V was shortened by 3 bases and J by 11 bases, with 14 bases between the two germline ends. Full variable domain (remainder filled in from reference TRBV28 and TRBJ1-6): DVKVTQSSRYLVKRTGEKVFLECVQDMDHENMFWYRQDPGLGLRLIYFSYDVKMKEKGDIPEGYSVSREKKERFSLILESASTNQTSMYLCASSLTETPAPLHFGNGTRLTVT.

Details on this clone: Coverage ceases 3 residues before the CDR3 finishes, and the germline J gene fills in the end. V gene TRBV4-2 combines with J gene TRBJ2-3, with 7 bases identical to TRBD2. Germline CDR1 and CDR2: LGHNA and YNFKEQ. The trim removed 0 bases at V and 5 bases at J, leaving 8 bases unmatched. The CDR3 length is 16 residues. CDR3 DNA (partial): TGTGCCAGCAGCCAAGAGGCGGGAGATTATCGAGATACG. Translation gives CASSQEAGDYRDT. The entire CDR3 protein is CASSQEAGDYRDTQYF.